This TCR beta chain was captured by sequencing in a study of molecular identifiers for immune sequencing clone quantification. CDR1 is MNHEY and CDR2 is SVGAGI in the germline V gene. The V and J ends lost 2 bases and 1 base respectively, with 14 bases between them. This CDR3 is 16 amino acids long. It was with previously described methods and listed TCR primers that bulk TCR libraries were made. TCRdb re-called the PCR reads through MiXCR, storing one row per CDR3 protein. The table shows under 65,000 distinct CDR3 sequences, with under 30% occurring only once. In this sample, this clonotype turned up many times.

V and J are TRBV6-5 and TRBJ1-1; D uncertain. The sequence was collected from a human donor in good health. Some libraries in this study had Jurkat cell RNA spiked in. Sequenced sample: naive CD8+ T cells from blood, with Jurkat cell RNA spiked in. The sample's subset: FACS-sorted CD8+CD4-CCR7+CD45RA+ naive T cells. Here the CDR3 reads CASSYIGLGWNTEAFF. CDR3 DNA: TGTGCCAGCAGTTACATCGGGCTGGGATGGAACACTGAAGCTTTCTTT.